One sample yielded the 28 T cell receptor beta chains listed below, sequenced in a study of blood T cell repertoires in COVID-19. Clones were sequenced by immunoSEQ multiplex PCR, and TCRdb holds only the in-frame ones, with some missing. The sample lists around 250,000 clones; 80% to 90% were seen once. Sequences were obtained from PBMCs or T cells enriched from blood (not recorded which). These TCRs come from a woman aged 35 to 49 who had been exposed to COVID-19.

The V call is TRBV6-4, the J call TRBJ1-6; a weak D match, TRBD1 (5 bases). V lost 6 bases to trimming and J lost 7 bases, with 10 bases between them. This CDR3 has 13 amino acids. CDR1 is MRHNA and CDR2 is SNTAGT in the germline V gene. The CDR3 coding sequence is TGTGCCAGCAGCCCCGACAGAAATTCACCCCTCCACTTT. Its translation: CASSPDRNSPLHF.

V and J are TRBV18 and TRBJ1-2; no clear D. Germline CDR1 is KGHSH and CDR2 is LQKENI. This CDR3 spans 13 amino acids. V lost 3 bases, J lost 4 bases, and 9 bases lay in between. The CDR3 loop reads CASSPDGSYGYTF. The CDR3 region has the DNA TGTGCCAGCTCACCCGACGGGTCCTATGGCTACACCTTC.

The chain uses TRBV30 and TRBJ1-4; 7 nucleotides agree with TRBD1. Per the germline V gene, CDR1 is GTSNPN and CDR2 is SVGIG (reference sequence). The CDR3 totals 14 residues. J was trimmed by 8 bases and V by 2 bases; bases with no gene match: 8. The CDR3 DNA reads TGTGCCTGGAGTCGACGACAGGGCGGGGAAAAACTGTTTTTT. This encodes CAWSRRQGGEKLFF.

This clone turned up a few times. V usage is TRBV2 and J usage is TRBJ1-1; D gene unclear. Trimming cost V 6 bases and J 2 bases, with 10 bases left between them. Germline V gives CDR1 SNHLY, CDR2 FYNNEI. The CDR3 runs to 13 residues. The CDR3 DNA sequence: TGTGCCAGCAGACAGATTCCAAACACTGAAGCTTTCTTT. It translates to CASRQIPNTEAFF.

The chain is built from TRBV25-1 and TRBJ1-3; D is unclear. The CDR3 has 16 residues. The V end lost 0 bases, the J end lost 8 bases, and 17 bases lay between the germline ends. Germline loops: CDR1 MGHDK, CDR2 SYGVNS. The CDR3 DNA reads as TGTGCCAGCAGTGAATATCTGTCAGCGAGAGGAGACACCATATATTTT. Protein: CASSEYLSARGDTIYF.

This chain connects TRBV29-1 to TRBJ1-5, with TRBD1 identical over 9 bases. The germline V gene encodes CDR1 SQVTM and CDR2 ANQGSEA. This CDR3 comprises 12 residues. Germline trimming cut 7 bases from V and 4 bases from J; bases unmatched to any gene: 2. CDR3 nucleotides: TGCAGCGGCGGGACAGGGAATCAGCCCCAGCATTTT. Amino acid sequence: CSGGTGNQPQHF.

The chain employs TRBV6-1 and TRBJ1-6; perhaps TRBD1 as D (5 bases). Germline lookup yields CDR1 MNHNS and CDR2 SASEGT. CDR3 length: 13 residues. V was pared by 1 base and J by 9 bases, with 7 bases between. The CDR3 here is CASSEGGGSPLHF. The CDR3 DNA reads TGTGCCAGCAGTGAAGGGGGGGGTTCACCCCTCCACTTT.

The chain links TRBV5-1 to TRBJ1-1, with 9 bases that match TRBD1. Germline trimming cut 2 bases from V and 5 bases from J; bases unmatched to any gene: 4. The CDR3 has 14 residues. Per the germline V gene, CDR1 is SGHRS and CDR2 is YFSETQ. The CDR3 is CASSFSGTGTEAFF. Here the CDR3 DNA reads TGCGCCAGCAGCTTTTCCGGGACAGGGACTGAAGCTTTCTTT.

The chain joins TRBV12-5 to TRBJ2-7; TRBD1 might be the D (5 bases). Trimming took off 0 bases at V and 4 bases at J, with 13 bases between the two ends. Per germline, CDR1 LGHNT and CDR2 FRNRAP. This CDR3 contains 15 residues. The CDR3 DNA reads TGTGCTAGTGGTTTGGTACTCGGCCAGGGATACGAGCAGTACGTC. Encoded protein: CASGLVLGQGYEQYV.

This clone has just one count. The chain is built from TRBV2 and TRBJ1-2; D may be TRBD1 (5 bases). V lost 1 base and J 2 bases, leaving 11 bases between the germline ends. The V gene's germline CDR1 is SNHLY and CDR2 FYNNEI. This CDR3 has 15 residues. In DNA form, the CDR3 reads TGTGCCAGCAGTGAAGGATGGGGGGGGAACTATGGCTACACCTTC. Translating it yields CASSEGWGGNYGYTF.

The chain is built from TRBV7-2 and TRBJ2-7; D gene uncertain. Trimming cost V 1 base and J 7 bases, with 14 bases left between them. Germline loops: CDR1 SGHTA, CDR2 FQGNSA. The CDR3 covers 14 residues. The CDR3 here is CASSLEWVRGEQYF. For the CDR3, the DNA is TGTGCCAGCAGCTTAGAGTGGGTACGCGGAGAGCAGTACTTC.

By frequency in the sample, this clone is medium-sized. The chain carries TRBV2 and TRBJ2-5, with 10 bases matching TRBD1. With V trimmed by 6 bases and J by 5 bases, 9 bases remained unmatched. The CDR3 has 15 residues. Germline V gene sequence: CDR1 SNHLY, CDR2 FYNNEI. Here the CDR3 reads CASRVRQGARETQYF. CDR3 in DNA: TGTGCCAGCAGGGTCAGACAGGGGGCGCGGGAGACCCAGTACTTC.

V gene TRBV5-1 combines with J gene TRBJ1-2; the match to TRBD1 covers 7 bases. Germline CDR1 reads SGHRS; CDR2 reads YFSETQ. CDR3 length: 16 residues. V gave up 0 bases and J gave up 4 bases; unmatched junction bases: 9. The CDR3 DNA is TGCGCCAGCAGCTTGGAAGAGGGGGCGATTGGCTATGGCTACACCTTC. Its translation is CASSLEEGAIGYGYTF.

This chain links TRBV28 with TRBJ2-7; 9 bases fit TRBD1. This CDR3 region has 17 residues. V lost 5 bases to trimming and J lost 2 bases; unmatched junction nucleotides: 13. The germline gives CDR1 MDHEN, CDR2 SYDVKM. The CDR3 nucleotides read TGTGCCAGCAGTGTAGCCGGTGCTGGACAGGGGACCTACGAGCAGTACTTC. Translation gives CASSVAGAGQGTYEQYF.

The J gene is TRBJ2-5, the V gene TRBV28; 11 nucleotides match TRBD2. The V gene's germline CDR1 is MDHEN and CDR2 SYDVKM. This CDR3 spans 14 amino acids. Unmatched junction bases numbered 6, after V lost 5 bases and J lost 7 bases. CDR3 sequence: CASSITSGGVTQYF. The CDR3 nucleotides are TGTGCCAGCAGTATTACTAGCGGGGGTGTGACCCAGTACTTC.

V is TRBV15 and J is TRBJ1-5; D remains unclear. V gave up 0 bases and J gave up 1 base, with 13 bases separating them. CDR3 length: 17 residues. Germline V gene sequence: CDR1 LNHNV, CDR2 YYDKDF (reference sequence). The DNA of the CDR3 is TGTGCCACCAGCAGAGATCGGTCGTCATCGAGCAATCAGCCCCAGCATTTT. Protein product: CATSRDRSSSSNQPQHF.

This clone was seen just once. The chain recombines TRBV5-1 with TRBJ2-1, with 9 bases matching TRBD1. With V trimmed by 4 bases and J by 0 bases, 11 bases remained unmatched. Looked up from germline, CDR1 is SGHRS and CDR2 is YFSETQ. CDR3 length: 18 amino acids. The CDR3 region is CASSPRPGTGSSYNEQFF. CDR3 nucleotides: TGCGCCAGCAGCCCGCGTCCCGGGACAGGGAGCTCCTACAATGAGCAGTTCTTC.

The genes are TRBV29-1 and TRBJ1-5; TRBD1 is a possible D gene (5 bases). Germline V gives CDR1 SQVTM, CDR2 ANQGSEA. The CDR3 is 15 amino acids. V was clipped by 4 bases and J by 2 bases, with 15 bases between them. The CDR3 here is CSVVSGGVGNQPQHF. CDR3 DNA: TGCAGCGTTGTCTCAGGAGGGGTTGGCAATCAGCCCCAGCATTTT. Supplemented by reference TRBV29-1 and TRBJ1-5, the full variable domain reads SAVISQKPSRDICQRGTSLTIQCQVDSQVTMMFWYRQQPGQSLTLIATANQGSEATYESGFVIDKFPISRPNLTFSTLTVSNMSPEDSSIYLCSVVSGGVGNQPQHFGDGTRLSIL.

The sample holds one count of this clone. This chain connects TRBV5-6 to TRBJ2-7, with 9 bases identical to TRBD1. With V trimmed by 0 bases and J by 4 bases, 5 bases remained unmatched. The CDR3 runs to 15 residues. CDR1 is SGHDT and CDR2 is YYEEEE in the germline V gene. In nucleotides, the CDR3 is TGTGCCAGCAGCTTGGGCACAGGGGGCTGGTACGAGCAGTACTTC. The encoded protein is CASSLGTGGWYEQYF.

CDR3 coding DNA: TGTGCCAGCAGCTTAGTGGGAGCCTACGAGCAGTACTTC. This translates into CASSLVGAYEQYF. V and J are TRBV7-9 and TRBJ2-7; D might be TRBD2 (5 bases). V was cut by 1 base and J by 2 bases, with 6 bases left in between. CDR1 is SEHNR and CDR2 is FQNEAQ in the germline V gene (reference sequence). The CDR3 has 13 residues.

This clone was picked up one time. The chain has TRBV2 and TRBJ1-1; 10 bases are shared with TRBD1. Germline V gene lookup returns CDR1 SNHLY and CDR2 FYNNEI. The CDR3 is made up of 15 amino acids. Unmatched junction bases numbered 5, after V lost 7 bases and J lost 0 bases. This chain's CDR3 is CASIWDRGLNTEAFF. Here the CDR3 DNA reads TGTGCCAGCATATGGGACAGGGGTTTGAACACTGAAGCTTTCTTT.

The chain carries TRBV5-5 and TRBJ2-7; a weak D match, TRBD2 (5 bases). The CDR3 length is 13 residues. With 2 bases removed from V and 1 base from J, the gap between germline ends came to 7 bases. Germline V gene sequence: CDR1 SGHKS, CDR2 YYEKEE (reference sequence). The chain's CDR3 is CASSFRGSYEQYF. The CDR3 DNA reads as TGTGCCAGCAGCTTTCGGGGTTCCTACGAGCAGTACTTC.

The rearrangement links TRBV6-4 to TRBJ2-2, with 10 bases matching TRBD2. This CDR3 comprises 15 residues. Germline CDR1 and CDR2: MRHNA and SNTAGT. V lost 3 bases and J lost 4; bases outside the gene matches: 2. The CDR3 spells CASSELAGRTGELFF. The DNA for the CDR3 is TGTGCCAGCAGTGAACTAGCGGGACGCACCGGGGAGCTGTTTTTT.

The V gene is TRBV18, the J gene TRBJ2-2, with 7 bases aligning to TRBD2. This CDR3 is 18 amino acids long. V trimming: 3 bases; J trimming: 6 bases; junction bases outside the gene matches: 16. The germline V gene encodes CDR1 KGHSH and CDR2 LQKENI. For the CDR3, the DNA is TGTGCCAGCTCACCTCCTTGGCGGGGGATTCAATTGGCCGGGGAGCTGTTTTTT. Translating it yields CASSPPWRGIQLAGELFF.

This chain links TRBV3-1 (or the pseudogene TRBV3-2) with TRBJ2-1, with 10 bases aligning to TRBD2. From germline, CDR1 is LGHDT and CDR2 YNNKEL (reference sequence). The CDR3 sequence is 15 residues long. V dropped 6 bases and J dropped 2; count of bases not matched to a gene: 4. This CDR3 reads CASSLSGGTYNEQFF. In DNA form, the CDR3 reads TGTGCCAGCAGTCTTAGCGGGGGGACCTACAATGAGCAGTTCTTC.

This chain uses TRBV4-3 with TRBJ1-2; a weak D match, TRBD1 (6 bases). The V end was cut by 0 bases, the J end by 2 bases, with 10 bases between. The germline gives CDR1 LGHNA, CDR2 YSLEER. The CDR3 is made up of 15 amino acids. The CDR3, as DNA: TGCGCCAGCAGCCAAGAATGGGACACCAACTATGGCTACACCTTC. Translating gives CASSQEWDTNYGYTF.

The rearrangement joins TRBV6-2 or TRBV6-3 to TRBJ1-5, with D maybe TRBD1 (5 bases). Trimming removed 2 bases at V and 6 bases at J, with 14 bases between. The CDR3 contains 15 residues. Germline CDR1 and CDR2: MNHEY and SVGEGT. The CDR3 protein is CASSYMAGGGQPQHF. The CDR3 DNA reads TGTGCCAGCAGTTACATGGCGGGGGGAGGTCAGCCCCAGCATTTT.

The chain uses TRBV7-2 and TRBJ2-5, with D perhaps matching TRBD1 (6 bases). This CDR3 has 15 amino acids. With 3 bases removed from V and 7 bases from J, the gap between germline ends came to 18 bases. Germline V gives CDR1 SGHTA, CDR2 FQGNSA. The CDR3 coding sequence is TGTGCCAGCAGCTTCGATGACAGGAACGCCAGGACCCAGTACTTC. This sequence encodes CASSFDDRNARTQYF.